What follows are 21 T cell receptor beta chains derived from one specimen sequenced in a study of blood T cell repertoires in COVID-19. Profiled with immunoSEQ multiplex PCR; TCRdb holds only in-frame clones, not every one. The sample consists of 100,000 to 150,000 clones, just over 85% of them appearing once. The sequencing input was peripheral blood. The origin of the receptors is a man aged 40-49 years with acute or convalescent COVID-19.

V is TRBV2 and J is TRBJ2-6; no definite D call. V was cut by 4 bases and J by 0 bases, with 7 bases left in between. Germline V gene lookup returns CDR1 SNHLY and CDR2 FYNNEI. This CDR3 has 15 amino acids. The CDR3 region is CASSGMSSGANVLTF. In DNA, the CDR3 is TGTGCCAGCAGTGGAATGAGCTCTGGGGCCAACGTCCTGACTTTC.

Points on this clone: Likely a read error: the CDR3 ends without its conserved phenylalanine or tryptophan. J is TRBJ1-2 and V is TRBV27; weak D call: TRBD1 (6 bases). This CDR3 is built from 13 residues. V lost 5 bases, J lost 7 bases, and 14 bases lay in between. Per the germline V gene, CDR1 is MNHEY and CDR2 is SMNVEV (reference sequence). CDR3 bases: TGTGCCAGCAGTCAACAGGGTTCAAGTGGCTACACCCTC. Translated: CASSQQGSSGYTL.

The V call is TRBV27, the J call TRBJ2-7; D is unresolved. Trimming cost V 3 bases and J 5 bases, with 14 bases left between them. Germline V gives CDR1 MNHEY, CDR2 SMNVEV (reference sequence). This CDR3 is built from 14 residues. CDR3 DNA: TGTGCCAGCAGTTTCTTCTCGTTGGGCGACGAGCAGTACTTC. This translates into CASSFFSLGDEQYF.

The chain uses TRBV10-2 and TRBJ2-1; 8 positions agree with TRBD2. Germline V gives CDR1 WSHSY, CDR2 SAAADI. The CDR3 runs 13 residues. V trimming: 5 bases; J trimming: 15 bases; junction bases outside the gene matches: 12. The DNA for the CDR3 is TGCGCCAGCAGTCCGACTAAATCTAGCGGGCGGTTCTTC. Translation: CASSPTKSSGRFF.

Written as DNA, the CDR3 is TGTGCCAGCAGTGTCCCGGGACAGGGTTACGAGCAGTACTTC. Translated: CASSVPGQGYEQYF. The V gene is TRBV2, the J gene TRBJ2-7; 9 nucleotides agree with TRBD1. Germline loops: CDR1 SNHLY, CDR2 FYNNEI. J gave up 4 bases and V 4 bases, and 5 bases lay outside the gene matches. The CDR3 consists of 14 residues.

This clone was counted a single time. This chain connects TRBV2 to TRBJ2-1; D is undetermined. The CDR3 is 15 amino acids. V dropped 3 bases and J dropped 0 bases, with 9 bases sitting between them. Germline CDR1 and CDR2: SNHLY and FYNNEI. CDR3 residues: CASSDSAASYNEQFF. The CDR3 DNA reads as TGTGCCAGCAGTGATAGTGCGGCCTCCTACAATGAGCAGTTCTTC.

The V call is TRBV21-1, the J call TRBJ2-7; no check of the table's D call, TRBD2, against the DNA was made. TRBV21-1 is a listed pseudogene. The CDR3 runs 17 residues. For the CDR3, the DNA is TGTGCCAGCAGCAAAGAGGGACTCGCCAGGCGTCTCTACGAGCAGTACTTC. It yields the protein CASSKEGLARRLYEQYF.

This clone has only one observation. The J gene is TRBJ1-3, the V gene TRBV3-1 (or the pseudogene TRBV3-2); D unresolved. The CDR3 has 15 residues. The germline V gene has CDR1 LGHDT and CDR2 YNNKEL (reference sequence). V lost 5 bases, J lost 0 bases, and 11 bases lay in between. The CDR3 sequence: CASSEVGDSGNTIYF. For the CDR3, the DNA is TGTGCCAGCAGCGAAGTGGGAGACTCTGGAAACACCATATATTTT.

CDR3 in DNA: TGTGCCAGCAGTTACTGGGGTAGAGGGAATGAAAAACTGTTTTTT. Translating it yields CASSYWGRGNEKLFF. The chain carries TRBV6-5 and TRBJ1-4; D not resolved. The CDR3 sequence is 15 residues long. The V end was cut by 1 base, the J end by 5 bases, with 11 bases between. CDR1 and CDR2 (germline): MNHEY, SVGAGI.

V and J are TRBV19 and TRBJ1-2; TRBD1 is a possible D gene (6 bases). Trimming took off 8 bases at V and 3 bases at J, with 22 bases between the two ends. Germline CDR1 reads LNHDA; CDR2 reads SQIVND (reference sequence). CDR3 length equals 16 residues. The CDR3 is CASRTSRWGQDYGYTF. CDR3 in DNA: TGTGCCAGTCGTACCTCGAGATGGGGACAAGACTATGGCTACACCTTC.

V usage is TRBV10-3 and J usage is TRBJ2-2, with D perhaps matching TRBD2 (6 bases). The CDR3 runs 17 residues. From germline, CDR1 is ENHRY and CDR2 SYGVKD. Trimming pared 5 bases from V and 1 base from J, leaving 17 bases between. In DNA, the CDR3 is TGTGCCATCAGTCCCCAGATTAGCGGAATGAACACCGGGGAGCTGTTTTTT. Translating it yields CAISPQISGMNTGELFF.

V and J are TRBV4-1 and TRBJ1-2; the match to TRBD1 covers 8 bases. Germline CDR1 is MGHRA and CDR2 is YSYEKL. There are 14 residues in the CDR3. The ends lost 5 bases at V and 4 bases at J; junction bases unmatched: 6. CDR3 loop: CASSLQGGSYGYTF. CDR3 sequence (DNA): TGCGCCAGCAGCTTACAGGGGGGGAGCTATGGCTACACCTTC.

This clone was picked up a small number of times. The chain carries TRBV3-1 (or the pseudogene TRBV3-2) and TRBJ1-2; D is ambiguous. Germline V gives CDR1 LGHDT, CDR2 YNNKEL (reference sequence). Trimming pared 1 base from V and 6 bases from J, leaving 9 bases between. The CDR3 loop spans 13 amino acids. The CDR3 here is CASSQGAVNGYTF. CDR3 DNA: TGTGCCAGCAGCCAAGGGGCAGTAAATGGCTACACCTTC.

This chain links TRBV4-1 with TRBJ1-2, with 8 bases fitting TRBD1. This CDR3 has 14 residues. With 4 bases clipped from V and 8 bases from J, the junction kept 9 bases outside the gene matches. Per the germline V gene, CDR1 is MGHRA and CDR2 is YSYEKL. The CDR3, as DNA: TGCGCCAGCAGCCTGGGACAGGTCGGTCTGGGCTACACCTTC. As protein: CASSLGQVGLGYTF.

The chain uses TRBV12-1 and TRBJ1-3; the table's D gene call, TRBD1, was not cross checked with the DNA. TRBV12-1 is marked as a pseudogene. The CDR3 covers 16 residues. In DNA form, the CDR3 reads TGTGCCAGCACCTCAGGGGCGAGGGACTCTGGAAACACCATATATTTT. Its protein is CASTSGARDSGNTIYF.

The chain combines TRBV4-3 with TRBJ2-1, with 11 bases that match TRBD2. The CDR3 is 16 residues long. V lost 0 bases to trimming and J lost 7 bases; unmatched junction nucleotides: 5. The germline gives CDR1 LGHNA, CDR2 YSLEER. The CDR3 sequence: CASSQDRLAGWNEQFF. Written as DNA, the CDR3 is TGCGCCAGCAGCCAAGATAGACTAGCGGGGTGGAATGAGCAGTTCTTC.

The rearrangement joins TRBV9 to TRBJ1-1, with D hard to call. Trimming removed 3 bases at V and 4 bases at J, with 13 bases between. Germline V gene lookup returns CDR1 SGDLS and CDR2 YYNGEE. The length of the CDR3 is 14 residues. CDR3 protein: CASSASPRGTEAFF. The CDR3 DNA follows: TGTGCCAGCAGCGCCAGCCCCAGAGGCACTGAAGCTTTCTTT. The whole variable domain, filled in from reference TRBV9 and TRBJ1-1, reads DSGVTQTPKHLITATGQRVTLRCSPRSGDLSVYWYQQSLDQGLQFLIQYYNGEERAKGNILERFSAQQFPDLHSELNLSSLELGDSALYFCASSASPRGTEAFFGQGTRLTVV.

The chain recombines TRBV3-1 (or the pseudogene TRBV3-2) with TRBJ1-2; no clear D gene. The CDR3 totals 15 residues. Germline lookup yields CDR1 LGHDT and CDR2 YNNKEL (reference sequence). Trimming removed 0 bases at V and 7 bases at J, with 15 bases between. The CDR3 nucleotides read TGTGCCAGCAGCCAAGATAGGTTGGAAGGAGTTGGCTACACCTTC. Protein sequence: CASSQDRLEGVGYTF.

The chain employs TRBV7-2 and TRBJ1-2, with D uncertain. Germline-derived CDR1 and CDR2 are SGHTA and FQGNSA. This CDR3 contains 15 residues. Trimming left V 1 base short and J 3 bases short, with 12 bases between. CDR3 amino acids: CASSLVAGEDYGYTF. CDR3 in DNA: TGTGCCAGCAGCTTAGTTGCGGGCGAGGACTATGGCTACACCTTC.

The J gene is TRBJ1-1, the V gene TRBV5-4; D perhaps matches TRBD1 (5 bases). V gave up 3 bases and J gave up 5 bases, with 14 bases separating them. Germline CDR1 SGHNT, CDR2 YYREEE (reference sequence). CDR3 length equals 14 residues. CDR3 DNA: TGTGCCAGCAGCTGGGGACTGGGTGGGACTGAAGCTTTCTTT. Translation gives CASSWGLGGTEAFF.

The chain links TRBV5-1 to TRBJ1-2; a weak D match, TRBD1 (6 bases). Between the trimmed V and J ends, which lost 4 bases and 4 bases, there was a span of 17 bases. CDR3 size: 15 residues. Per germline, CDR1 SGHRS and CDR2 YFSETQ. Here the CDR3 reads CASSTRTVPSYGYTF. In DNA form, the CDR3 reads TGCGCCAGCAGCACCCGGACAGTCCCCTCCTATGGCTACACCTTC.